This T cell receptor beta chain was sequenced during a study of cytomegalovirus exposure and HLA in healthy donors (dated 2017 in TCRdb). In the study overall: In an earlier analysis of 550 to 750 of the donors, 250 to 350 Gb of sequence data and some 100 million unique TCR beta sequences from about 190 million T cells were reported. In addition to the first cohort of several hundred subjects, a separate validation cohort of approximately 120 different subjects was used. Of the approximately 370 genotyped donors, less than 90% were placed in the genetic ancestry cluster associated with self-reported Caucasian donors. An early release that covered fewer than 800 HLA-typed donors contained approximately 300 gigabases of sequencing data and some 87 million unique TCR sequences. Four to six DR-DQ haplotypes were handled as single units for association and clustering, since linkage in the cohort was strong. Donor age, sex, ethnicity and CMV serostatus were collected together with the repertoire data. HLA typing covered class I and class II loci at four-digit resolution. Using immunosequencing, the study profiled T cell repertoires from 640 or so subjects and related those repertoires to cytomegalovirus serostatus. In the later analysis, no new phenotypic data were used to find candidate immune exposures; instead, reliance was placed on TCR beta sequences and their occurrence across donors. All discovery cohort repertoires had been generated on a single sequencing platform. Across about 370 genotyped donors of the cohort, an average of approximately 220,000 unique TCR beta nucleotide sequences per donor were sequenced, and roughly 18% of those sequences were non-productive. To predict cytomegalovirus infection status, the study combined high-throughput TCR immunosequencing, statistical association of individual TCRs with disease status, and machine learning. A later genetic analysis took genome-wide SNP genotypes for about 55% of the roughly 670 donors and used that subset as a discovery cohort. The aim of the study was to test whether cataloging public T cell receptors could identify signatures of past pathogen exposure. An earlier analysis of several hundred of the donors applied high-throughput TCR beta sequencing to assess whether each TCR beta V gene segment acted as functional or pseudogenic. Typing coverage varied by locus: about 620-630 donors for A, B, C, DRB1 and DQB1; approximately 500 for DQA1; over 600 for DPA1; approximately 470 for DPB1. A later analysis re-examined previously published TCR beta repertoires from over 500 donors and added high-resolution HLA genotyping to investigate patterns of TCR occurrence. On the study overall, not on this receptor specifically: In a later genetic analysis, fewer N-insertions in productive TCRs were reported among donors in an Asian-associated ancestry cluster than the roughly 640-donor mean. The study gave a list of 150 to 200 TCR beta chains associated with cytomegalovirus. The cohort was sequenced for TCR beta chains only, and without alpha or paired-chain data the features that could be detected were limited. HLA typing was unavailable for some donors at each locus, so association tests used only the typed subset. The classifier was reported to diagnose cytomegalovirus status with high specificity and sensitivity in both the original and validation cohorts. According to a later analysis, TCR association rates differed among HLA loci, with DRB1 alleles showing the most associated TCRs and HLA-C alleles showing the fewest. Some IMGT-functional V segments, including TRBV6-2 and TRBV6-3, could not be told apart with the 87-base-pair reads, so those segments were excluded. In vitro tests confirmed that a few of the cytomegalovirus-associated TCR beta chains recognize cytomegalovirus antigens. A group of highly shared sequence variants was considered likely to be a technical artifact of the sequencing pipeline. Presence/absence analyses assumed roughly uniform sequencing depth across donors, an assumption that may not hold. A later analysis found that HLA-associated TCR beta chains were more clonally expanded and had lower generation probabilities than equally common non-associated chains. In a later analysis, about 17,000 TCR beta sequences were associated with specific HLA alleles at a false discovery rate of 0.05. In a later analysis, several top co-occurrence clusters were reported to appear linked to parvovirus B19, influenza, CMV and Epstein-Barr virus. For the cohort, immune exposure information was limited to CMV serostatus. The authors suggested that the approach could potentially be generalized to other disease states and immunological phenotypes. Across donors, most TCR sequences were observed very rarely, whereas some public TCRs were present in many individuals. Strong co-occurrence of HLA alleles, especially DR and DQ, made assigning TCR associations to individual alleles difficult. In a later genetic analysis, a missense DCLRE1C variant was associated with V-gene and J-gene trimming of TCR beta chains, and the association was replicated in an independent cohort. Correlated functional status among segregating V segments might be attributable to linkage disequilibrium, but an unknown experimental factor could not be ruled out. In an earlier analysis of 500 to 650 of the donors, most TCR beta V segments appeared in productive rearrangements about 87% or about 30% of the time, broadly matching IMGT annotations. Over 15 rarely observed V segments, including chromosome 9 orphons, were excluded from the earlier analysis of some 590 of the donors because counts were too low. A further reported finding was that TCR beta sequences accurately predicted the HLA-A and HLA-B alleles for most subjects in the first cohort. According to a later analysis, most CMV-associated TCR beta chains appeared to be HLA-restricted, and the HLA associations seemed to be driven largely by CMV exposure.

The cohort consisted of 670 or so healthy bone marrow donors. At the time of sampling, every cohort member was nominally healthy, though immune exposures that went unrecorded were likely present. The donor was CMV seropositive and was included in the group of around 300 seropositive cohort members. A peripheral blood sample was collected from each donor, and TCR beta sequencing was performed on peripheral blood mononuclear cells. The Qiagen DNeasy Blood Extraction Kit was used to extract genomic DNA from the blood cell samples. The library was prepared using the immunoSEQ multiplex PCR assay. A mixture of 60 forward primers for TCR Vbeta segments and 13 reverse primers for TCR Jbeta segments was used in the multiplex PCR. The CDR3 region of rearranged TCR beta genes was amplified from genomic DNA by a multiplex PCR assay. The Illumina HiSeq System was used to sequence the amplified TCR beta libraries as 87-base-pair reads. Per the authors' processing: A later analysis tallied approximately 87 million unique TCR beta chains across the 666 repertoires, and approximately 9.9 million of those chains were shared by two or more donors. A nearest-neighbor algorithm error-corrected the raw reads and collapsed the reads into unique sequences, merging closely related sequences to remove PCR and sequencing errors. Alignment of CDR3 sequences to IMGT reference sequences was used to assign V, D and J gene segments. Each retained sequence needed at least a six-nucleotide match to both a V gene segment and a J gene segment. A rearrangement was called productive if the CDR3 had no stop codons and remained in frame with V and J, and every other rearrangement was called non-productive. Following IMGT convention, CDR3 was defined as the stretch from the second conserved V-encoded cysteine to the conserved J-encoded phenylalanine. In an earlier analysis of around 570 of the donors, sequences lacking an unambiguous match to a single V gene segment were excluded. In an earlier analysis of around 600 of the donors, V segments were called functional above 56.7% productive rearrangements and were called segregating when the between-donor standard deviation exceeded 5%. A statistical classification framework was built for diagnosing cytomegalovirus status from the catalog of TCR beta chain sequences. In a later analysis, TCR nucleotide sequences were compared against IMGT/GENE-DB human TR gene sequences so that V and J genes could be assigned. Using the TCRdist pipeline, a later analysis assigned CDR3 sequences along with most-parsimonious VDJ recombination scenarios. In a later analysis, each TCR beta chain was defined by its CDR3 amino acid sequence together with its V-gene family, and reads lacking a unique V-gene family were excluded. In a later analysis, around 650 highly shared, low-generation-probability nucleotide sequences were removed to address suspected cross-contamination and a sequencing artifact. In a later analysis, a clonal expansion index was calculated for each public chain from normalized within-repertoire ranks of inferred template counts. In a later analysis, generation probabilities were computed with a VDJ recombination model fitted to out-of-frame rearrangements, and the resulting probabilities were checked against IGoR. In a later analysis, hypergeometric tests were used to score TCR-TCR, TCR-HLA and TCR-CMV co-occurrence, with a repertoire-size bias correction applied to TCR pairs. False discovery rates were estimated in a later analysis by permuting HLA or CMV assignments 20 times. In a later analysis, co-occurring TCRs were grouped with DBSCAN, and TCRdist sequence similarity was added when clustering was performed within HLA-allele-positive subsets. Repertoires with fewer than 30,000 or more than 120,000 public chains were left out of co-occurrence clustering, as were about 5 repertoires with anomalous nucleotide sharing. In TCRdb, the immuneACCESS table is reduced to in-frame sequences with V and J assigned. These tables do not hold every clone; where another copy was compared, an unresolved V gene accounts for under half, and the others remain unexplained. V, J and clone size were drawn from that table, and D and trimming were deduced from the DNA. The sample table on file contains about 210,000 clones. The ten largest clones represent about 0.9% of the sample.

V is shortened by 6 bases, J by 3 bases, and the region joining them spans 12 bases. Its CDR3 holds 13 amino acids, cysteine through phenylalanine. Kept here is only the CDR3 DNA, which spans 39 bases and is read in frame from base 1. The CDR1 and CDR2 encoded by the germline V gene (reference sequence) are LNHDA and SQIVND. Note on this clone: No antigen is known for it.

This receptor was identified in a woman aged 25 to 39 in good health and CMV-seropositive. The rearranged chain carries TRBV19 and TRBJ2-7, with a tentative D gene TRBD2 over 5 matching bases. Sample: PBMCs. For the CDR3, the sequence is CASREEGYYEQYF. The DNA sequence follows: TGTGCCAGTAGGGAAGAGGGCTACTACGAGCAGTACTTC.